Following are 16 T cell receptor beta chains from one sample sequenced in a study of cytomegalovirus exposure and HLA in healthy donors. The study ran its PCR with 60 Vbeta and 13 Jbeta primers. Only in-frame clones appear in the TCRdb table, and some are missing; sequencing was by immunoSEQ multiplex PCR. This sample yields approximately 170,000 clones, of which around 81% are seen a single time; about 2.1% belongs to the top ten. Material: PBMCs. These receptors were obtained from a woman younger than 45 in good health and CMV-seropositive.

V and J are TRBV9 and TRBJ2-1; TRBD1 is a possible D gene (5 bases). V was clipped by 0 bases and J by 10 bases, with 20 bases between them. The CDR3 consists of 16 residues. CDR1 SGDLS and CDR2 YYNGEE come from the germline V gene. The CDR3 bases are TGTGCCAGCAGCGTAGACCCTCTCACAGGCTGGTCGGAGCAGTTCTTC. Amino acids: CASSVDPLTGWSEQFF.

The rearrangement links TRBV29-1 to TRBJ2-5, with 7 bases fitting TRBD2. The V segment lost 3 bases and the J segment 5 bases; nucleotides outside the gene matches: 9. The CDR3 is 14 amino acids. Germline CDR1 is SQVTM and CDR2 is ANQGSEA. CDR3 amino acids: CSVDGGVDGETQYF. For the CDR3, the DNA is TGCAGCGTTGATGGGGGGGTAGATGGTGAGACCCAGTACTTC.

In the case of this clone: This CDR3 is also generated by other DNA sequences in the sample. The chain employs TRBV9 and TRBJ1-1; no clear D. Germline V gene sequence: CDR1 SGDLS, CDR2 YYNGEE. This CDR3 is 14 amino acids long. The V end lost 0 bases, the J end lost 1 base, and 7 bases lay between the germline ends. This CDR3 is CASSVGRRNTEAFF. The CDR3 region has the DNA TGTGCCAGCAGCGTAGGGCGGAGGAACACTGAAGCTTTCTTT. The full variable domain, completed using reference TRBV9 and TRBJ1-1, is DSGVTQTPKHLITATGQRVTLRCSPRSGDLSVYWYQQSLDQGLQFLIQYYNGEERAKGNILERFSAQQFPDLHSELNLSSLELGDSALYFCASSVGRRNTEAFFGQGTRLTVV.

The rearrangement joins TRBV2 to TRBJ1-1; weak D call: TRBD1 (6 bases). Germline V lookup: CDR1 SNHLY, CDR2 FYNNEI. The CDR3 is 16 residues long. V lost 10 bases and J lost 5, with 26 bases in between. CDR3 region: CATRSDWGGAGTEAFF. CDR3 bases: TGTGCCACCCGGTCGGATTGGGGGGGCGCGGGGACTGAAGCTTTCTTT. Full variable domain (remainder filled in from reference TRBV2 and TRBJ1-1): EPEVTQTPSHQVTQMGQEVILRCVPISNHLYFYWYRQILGQKVEFLVSFYNNEISEKSEIFDDQFSVERPDGSNFTLKIRSTKLEDSAMYFCATRSDWGGAGTEAFFGQGTRLTVV.

The V and J genes are TRBV5-6 and TRBJ2-3; the D is unclear. The germline V gene encodes CDR1 SGHDT and CDR2 YYEEEE. With 0 bases removed from V and 1 base from J, the gap between germline ends came to 6 bases. The CDR3 is 14 amino acids. This chain's CDR3 is CASSLGGGTDTQYF. The CDR3 coding sequence is TGTGCCAGCAGCTTGGGCGGTGGCACAGATACGCAGTATTTT.

This clone was seen more than once but under ten times. This sequence joins TRBV19 and TRBJ1-4; 10 bases agree with TRBD1. V trimming: 6 bases; J trimming: 7 bases; junction bases outside the gene matches: 5. The CDR3 spans 14 residues. Germline CDR1 and CDR2: LNHDA and SQIVND (reference sequence). CDR3 DNA sequence: TGTGCCAGTAGCGACAGGGGGCTTGGTGAAAAACTGTTTTTT. This codes for CASSDRGLGEKLFF. Full variable domain (outside the CDR3, taken from reference TRBV19 and TRBJ1-4): DGGITQSPKYLFRKEGQNVTLSCEQNLNHDAMYWYRQDPGQGLRLIYYSQIVNDFQKGDIAEGYSVSREKKESFPLTVTSAQKNPTAFYLCASSDRGLGEKLFFGSGTQLSVL.

This clone has only a few counts. The chain couples TRBV27 to TRBJ1-6, with unresolved D. Deletions cut 4 bases from V and 2 bases from J, with 9 bases between. The CDR3 length is 15 residues. CDR1 and CDR2 (germline): MNHEY, SMNVEV (reference sequence). CDR3 residues: CASSYSFAYNSPLHF. The CDR3 nucleotides read TGTGCCAGCAGTTATTCGTTCGCCTATAATTCACCCCTCCACTTT.

The chain links TRBV10-1 to TRBJ1-6; D is ambiguous. Germline CDR1 and CDR2: WNHNN and SYGVQD (reference sequence). The CDR3 spans 15 residues. V gave up 3 bases and J gave up 6 bases, with 12 bases separating them. CDR3 amino acids: CASSDPVEFNSPLHF. CDR3 coding DNA: TGCGCCAGCAGTGACCCGGTCGAATTTAATTCACCCCTCCACTTT.

The CDR3 DNA follows: TGTGCCAGGGGTCGGGACAGACGCCGGTCTGGGGCCAACGTCCTGACTTTC. Translated: CARGRDRRRSGANVLTF. The rearrangement links TRBV7-6 to TRBJ2-6; the match to TRBD1 covers 7 bases. This CDR3 has 17 residues. Looked up from germline, CDR1 is SGHVS and CDR2 is FNYEAQ. V shed 9 bases and J 1 base; nucleotides not matched to a gene: 12.

This chain uses TRBV7-9 with TRBJ2-1; 8 bases are shared with TRBD2. The V gene end was trimmed by 1 base and the J gene end by 5 bases; junction bases not matched to a gene: 10. Looked up from germline, CDR1 is SEHNR and CDR2 is FQNEAQ (reference sequence). The CDR3 runs 17 residues. CDR3 residues: CASSLVNSGISDNEQFF. CDR3 nucleotides: TGTGCCAGCAGCTTAGTTAATAGCGGGATTTCTGACAATGAGCAGTTCTTC.

The chain carries TRBV6-5 and TRBJ1-6, with a weak D call TRBD1 (5 bases). Germline CDR1 and CDR2: MNHEY and SVGAGI. This CDR3 region has 16 residues. V lost 0 bases and J 10 bases, leaving 16 bases between the germline ends. The CDR3 coding sequence is TGTGCCAGCAGTTACTCGCGGGACCCCTCGAGGTCACCCCTCCACTTT. This sequence encodes CASSYSRDPSRSPLHF.

The chain couples TRBV5-1 to TRBJ1-1, with no clear D. V was shortened by 6 bases and J by 2 bases, with 8 bases between the two germline ends. The length of the CDR3 is 12 residues. Germline-derived CDR1 and CDR2 are SGHRS and YFSETQ. In nucleotides, the CDR3 is TGCGCCAGCAAAGAGCCCAACACTGAAGCTTTCTTT. Its translation: CASKEPNTEAFF.

The chain recombines TRBV13 with TRBJ1-1; D call uncertain. CDR3 length equals 15 residues. V lost 5 bases and J 1 base, leaving 14 bases between the germline ends. Germline-derived CDR1 and CDR2 are PRHDT and FYEKMQ (reference sequence). The CDR3 nucleotides read TGTGCCAGCAGCCCGGGGTCGGGGAGGAACACTGAAGCTTTCTTT. This gives the protein CASSPGSGRNTEAFF.

CDR3 sequence reads: CASSRRTSGTDTQYF. The CDR3 nucleotides are TGTGCCAGCAGCAGGAGGACTAGCGGAACAGATACGCAGTATTTT. The V and J genes are TRBV9 and TRBJ2-3, with 10 bases that match TRBD2. The CDR3 has 15 amino acids. Germline V lookup: CDR1 SGDLS, CDR2 YYNGEE. J was trimmed by 3 bases and V by 4 bases; bases with no gene match: 5.

V gene TRBV7-2 combines with J gene TRBJ1-1; D is uncertain. V dropped 2 bases and J dropped 0 bases, with 10 bases sitting between them. The CDR3 loop spans 15 amino acids. Germline lookup yields CDR1 SGHTA and CDR2 FQGNSA. The CDR3 is CASSLILQLNTEAFF. The CDR3 coding sequence is TGTGCCAGCAGCTTAATCTTACAGTTGAACACTGAAGCTTTCTTT.

This chain connects TRBV27 to TRBJ2-2; 7 positions agree with TRBD2. CDR3 size: 15 residues. The germline gives CDR1 MNHEY, CDR2 SMNVEV (reference sequence). Losses at the gene ends were 6 bases for V and 4 bases for J; bases not matched to a gene: 8. The CDR3 coding sequence is TGTGCCAGCAGAGTCAGCGGGACCCTCACCGGGGAGCTGTTTTTT. It is translated as CASRVSGTLTGELFF.